Following are 24 T cell receptor beta chains from one sample sequenced in a study of blood T cell repertoires in COVID-19. Measured with immunoSEQ multiplex PCR; TCRdb has only the in-frame clones, and not every one. Here the sample spans approximately 210,000 clones, approximately 90% being singletons. The sequencing sample was made of peripheral blood. The source of these receptors is a human donor in a cohort sampled during active COVID-19.

This sequence joins TRBV6-2 or TRBV6-3 and TRBJ1-2; D not resolved. The CDR3 is 13 amino acids. Trimming removed 4 bases at V and 7 bases at J, with 13 bases between. Germline V gene data show CDR1 as MNHEY and CDR2 as SVGEGT. The CDR3: CASSLTGVSGYTF. CDR3 DNA: TGTGCCAGCAGTTTAACCGGGGTTTCTGGCTACACCTTC.

V gene TRBV11-2 combines with J gene TRBJ2-1; 13 nucleotides match TRBD2. The germline V gene has CDR1 SGHAT and CDR2 FQNNGV. Trimming removed 5 bases from V and 2 bases from J; junction bases left unmatched: 6. The CDR3 totals 17 residues. The CDR3: CASSPRLAGGAYNEQFF. The CDR3 DNA follows: TGTGCCAGCAGCCCTCGACTAGCGGGAGGTGCCTACAATGAGCAGTTCTTC.

V and J are TRBV6-2 or TRBV6-3 and TRBJ2-1; 12 nucleotides agree with TRBD2. CDR3 length: 16 amino acids. The germline CDR1 and CDR2 sequences are MNHEY and SVGEGT. J was trimmed by 4 bases and V by 5 bases; bases with no gene match: 6. CDR3 in amino acids: CASSRKTSGRYNEQFF. In nucleotides, the CDR3 is TGTGCCAGCAGTCGAAAGACTAGCGGGAGATACAATGAGCAGTTCTTC.

This clone was detected a few times. This rearrangement joins TRBV29-1 to TRBJ1-5; D is possibly TRBD1 (6 bases). V lost 6 bases and J lost 3, with 12 bases in between. The germline gives CDR1 SQVTM, CDR2 ANQGSEA. The CDR3 has 13 amino acids. CDR3 loop: CSVAKGVNQPQHF. CDR3 DNA sequence: TGCAGCGTGGCTAAGGGGGTCAATCAGCCCCAGCATTTT.

V and J are TRBV4-3 and TRBJ2-2; a possible D gene is TRBD1 (6 bases). CDR1 and CDR2 from the germline V gene are LGHNA and YSLEER. Deletions cut 2 bases from V and 0 bases from J, with 7 bases between. The CDR3 spans 15 residues. The CDR3 region is CASSQRTANTGELFF. The CDR3 DNA reads TGCGCCAGCAGCCAAAGGACAGCGAACACCGGGGAGCTGTTTTTT.

By sample share, this clone is medium-sized. This chain links TRBV10-1 with TRBJ2-7; 7 bases are shared with TRBD1. Losses at the gene ends were 7 bases for V and 0 bases for J; bases not matched to a gene: 6. Germline V gene data show CDR1 as WNHNN and CDR2 as SYGVQD (reference sequence). The CDR3 has 14 amino acids. This CDR3 is CASTLDRPSYEQYF. CDR3 coding DNA: TGCGCCAGCACCCTGGACAGGCCCTCCTACGAGCAGTACTTC.

The CDR3: CASSQDHLQGSGYTF. CDR3 bases: TGTGCCAGCAGCCAAGATCATTTACAGGGGAGTGGCTACACCTTC. The rearrangement links TRBV14 to TRBJ1-2, with 7 positions matching TRBD1. Germline V CDR1 and CDR2: SGHDN, FVKESK. The CDR3 sequence is 15 residues long. The V segment lost 0 bases and the J segment 7 bases; nucleotides outside the gene matches: 8.

The chain couples TRBV5-5 to TRBJ2-1, with D perhaps matching TRBD2 (5 bases). This CDR3 spans 14 amino acids. CDR1 and CDR2 (germline): SGHKS, YYEKEE (reference sequence). Trimming took 1 base from V and 8 from J, leaving 13 bases between them. DNA of the CDR3: TGTGCCAGCAGCTTGAGCGGATCCCCCGATGAGCAGTTCTTC. Its protein is CASSLSGSPDEQFF.

CDR3 nucleotides: TGTGCCAGCAGGACAGAATCAACTAATGAAAAACTGTTTTTT. Encoded protein: CASRTESTNEKLFF. This rearrangement joins TRBV5-5 to TRBJ1-4; maybe TRBD1 (5 bases). Looked up from germline, CDR1 is SGHKS and CDR2 is YYEKEE (reference sequence). V dropped 5 bases and J dropped 0 bases, with 8 bases sitting between them. The CDR3 length is 14 residues.

V usage is TRBV5-1 and J usage is TRBJ2-1; 8 bases agree with TRBD2. The CDR3 totals 15 residues. The V gene's germline CDR1 is SGHRS and CDR2 YFSETQ. Trimming took 0 bases from V and 14 from J; bases not matched to a gene: 13. For the CDR3, the DNA is TGCGCCAGCAGCTTGGCCGGCGGTAGCGGGGAAAAGGAGTTCTTC. It is translated as CASSLAGGSGEKEFF.

This sequence joins TRBV28 and TRBJ2-7; 13 positions match TRBD2. With 7 bases clipped from V and 4 bases from J, the junction kept 4 bases outside the gene matches. CDR1 and CDR2 from the germline V gene are MDHEN and SYDVKM. The length of the CDR3 is 14 residues. The CDR3 DNA sequence: TGTGCCAGCAACAAACTAGCGGGAGGGTACGAGCAGTACTTC. Its translation: CASNKLAGGYEQYF.

The chain uses TRBV12-5 and TRBJ1-5, with 7 positions matching TRBD1. CDR1 is LGHNT and CDR2 is FRNRAP in the germline V gene. The CDR3 loop spans 14 amino acids. V trimming: 3 bases; J trimming: 5 bases; junction bases outside the gene matches: 4. The CDR3 DNA follows: TGTGCTAGTGGTTTTGGAGGGGGCCATCAGCCCCAGCATTTT. Its protein product is CASGFGGGHQPQHF. Full variable domain (missing parts from reference TRBV12-5 and TRBJ1-5): DARVTQTPRHKVTEMGQEVTMRCQPILGHNTVFWYRQTMMQGLELLAYFRNRAPLDDSGMPKDRFSAEMPDATLATLKIQPSEPRDSAVYFCASGFGGGHQPQHFGDGTRLSIL.

The chain has TRBV2 and TRBJ2-2; TRBD2 matches 8 bases. Germline trimming cut 7 bases from V and 2 bases from J; bases unmatched to any gene: 12. The length of the CDR3 is 17 residues. Germline V gene lookup returns CDR1 SNHLY and CDR2 FYNNEI. The CDR3 sequence: CASKKGSSGANTGELFF. The DNA of the CDR3 is TGTGCCAGCAAGAAGGGGAGTAGCGGGGCCAACACCGGGGAGCTGTTTTTT.

This chain links TRBV30 with TRBJ1-5; 7 bases agree with TRBD1. With 4 bases clipped from V and 4 bases from J, the junction kept 4 bases outside the gene matches. Germline CDR1 reads GTSNPN; CDR2 reads SVGIG (reference sequence). The CDR3 has 13 residues. CDR3 amino acids: CAWKGQPNQPQHF. The DNA for the CDR3 is TGTGCCTGGAAGGGACAGCCGAATCAGCCCCAGCATTTT.

CDR3 amino acids: CASSLVSGNEQFF. The CDR3 bases are TGTGCCAGCAGCTTGGTAAGCGGCAATGAGCAGTTCTTC. The chain joins TRBV5-4 to TRBJ2-1; tentatively, D is TRBD2 (5 bases). Trimming cost V 0 bases and J 6 bases, with 7 bases left between them. The CDR3 length is 13 residues. Per germline, CDR1 SGHNT and CDR2 YYREEE (reference sequence).

The chain has TRBV7-2 and TRBJ2-1, with unresolved D. V lost 2 bases to trimming and J lost 6 bases, with 17 bases between them. The CDR3 loop spans 16 amino acids. CDR1 and CDR2 from the germline V gene are SGHTA and FQGNSA. CDR3 DNA sequence: TGTGCCAGCAGCTTAAGGTCCGTCTTTTCGGGCAATGAGCAGTTCTTC. Translated: CASSLRSVFSGNEQFF.

The chain employs TRBV19 and TRBJ1-1, with D hard to call. Trimming removed 8 bases at V and 2 bases at J, with 21 bases between. This CDR3 region has 16 residues. Germline CDR1 is LNHDA and CDR2 is SQIVND (reference sequence). The CDR3: CASQTYLGLPNTEAFF. The DNA of the CDR3 is TGTGCCAGTCAGACTTATCTTGGCCTACCCAACACTGAAGCTTTCTTT.

The chain recombines TRBV6-5 with TRBJ2-7; TRBD1 agrees at 12 bases. The CDR3 totals 15 residues. Per the germline V gene, CDR1 is MNHEY and CDR2 is SVGAGI. J gave up 7 bases and V 6 bases, and 10 bases lay outside the gene matches. The CDR3 nucleotides read TGTGCCAGCAGAGGGGGACAGGGGGCGTCGCGGGAGCAGTACTTC. Residues: CASRGGQGASREQYF.

The CDR3 region is CASSPQTNQPQHF. The CDR3 nucleotides are TGTGCCAGCTCACCACAGACTAATCAGCCCCAGCATTTT. The V call is TRBV18, the J call TRBJ1-5; D gene unclear. The V gene lost 1 base and the J gene lost 4 bases, with 5 bases spanning the gap. Per the germline V gene, CDR1 is KGHSH and CDR2 is LQKENI. The CDR3 totals 13 residues.

V and J are TRBV19 and TRBJ2-3; D may be TRBD2 (6 bases). Germline assignment: CDR1 LNHDA and CDR2 SQIVND (reference sequence). V was clipped by 3 bases and J by 1 base, with 11 bases between them. This CDR3 region has 15 residues. CDR3 bases: TGTGCCAGTAGTATTTCGCGGGGACGCACAGATACGCAGTATTTT. The encoded protein is CASSISRGRTDTQYF.

This chain connects TRBV5-6 to TRBJ2-1; D remains ambiguous. The germline V and J ends were trimmed by 1 base and 4 bases, with 12 bases remaining between them. The CDR3 totals 15 residues. Germline V gives CDR1 SGHDT, CDR2 YYEEEE. The CDR3 protein is CASSLSRKLYNEQFF. The CDR3 DNA reads TGTGCCAGCAGCTTGAGCCGAAAACTTTACAATGAGCAGTTCTTC.

To note about this clone: The junction shows a germline mismatch at one end, possibly a read error. This chain connects TRBV7-7 to TRBJ2-3; D might be TRBD1 (6 bases). Germline CDR1 and CDR2: SSHAT and FNYEAQ (reference sequence). The CDR3 consists of 15 residues. In DNA form, the CDR3 reads TGTGCTAGCAGCTTAGGTCAGGGGTGGACAGATACGCAGTATTTT. Translating it yields CASSLGQGWTDTQYF.

This clone came up once. V gene TRBV5-6 combines with J gene TRBJ1-4, with 7 bases matching TRBD1. Germline loops: CDR1 SGHDT, CDR2 YYEEEE. V trimming: 2 bases; J trimming: 0 bases; junction bases outside the gene matches: 4. The CDR3 extends over 16 amino acids. CDR3 region: CASSFAGGATNEKLFF. CDR3 nucleotide sequence: TGTGCCAGCAGCTTCGCAGGGGGAGCAACTAATGAAAAACTGTTTTTT.

In its sample, this clone was seen once. V usage is TRBV12-3 or TRBV12-4 and J usage is TRBJ2-2; D might be TRBD2 (5 bases). The CDR3 has 13 amino acids. Trimming took off 4 bases at V and 5 bases at J, with 8 bases between the two ends. The CDR3 region is CASSSTRTGELFF. The CDR3 DNA is TGTGCCAGCAGTTCTACTAGGACCGGGGAGCTGTTTTTT.